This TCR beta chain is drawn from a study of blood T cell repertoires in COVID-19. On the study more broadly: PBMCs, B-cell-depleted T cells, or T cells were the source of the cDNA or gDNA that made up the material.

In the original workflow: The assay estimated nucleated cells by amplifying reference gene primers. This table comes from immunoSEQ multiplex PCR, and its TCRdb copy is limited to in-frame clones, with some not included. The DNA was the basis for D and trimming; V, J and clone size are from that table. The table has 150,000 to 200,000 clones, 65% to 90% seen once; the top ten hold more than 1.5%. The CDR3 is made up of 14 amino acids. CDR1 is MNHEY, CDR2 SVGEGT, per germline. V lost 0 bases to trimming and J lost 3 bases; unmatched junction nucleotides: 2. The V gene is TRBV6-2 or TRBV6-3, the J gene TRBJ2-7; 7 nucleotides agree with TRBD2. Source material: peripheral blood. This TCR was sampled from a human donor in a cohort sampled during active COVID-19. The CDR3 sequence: CASSYSSGLYEQYF. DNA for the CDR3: TGTGCCAGCAGTTACTCTAGCGGGCTCTACGAGCAGTACTTC.